The subject of this entry is one T cell receptor (beta chain). The data were obtained in a study of cytomegalovirus exposure and HLA in healthy donors. Researchers ran the PCR with 60 Vbeta and 13 Jbeta primers. TCRdb's table, derived via immunoSEQ multiplex PCR, lists solely in-frame clones and lacks some. The profile covers 200,000 or so clones, with approximately 85% appearing a single time and 6.5% taken by the ten largest. CDR1 is SNHLY and CDR2 is FYNNEI in the germline V gene. The CDR3 sequence is 14 residues long. The trim removed 6 bases at V and 4 bases at J, leaving 5 bases unmatched. Material for sequencing was PBMCs. The rearrangement links TRBV2 to TRBJ1-2; 10 bases align to TRBD1. This clonotype was obtained from a woman in her forties or fifties in good health and CMV-seropositive. This CDR3 is CASRKTGGVYGYTF. The CDR3 DNA reads as TGTGCCAGCAGGAAGACAGGGGGCGTCTATGGCTACACCTTC.